A single sample is the source of the 7 T cell receptor beta chains below, sequenced in a study of shared clonotypes between healthy human individuals. Produced via immunoSEQ multiplex PCR; TCRdb's table is partial and in-frame only. The sample consists of over 950,000 clones, 70% to 85% of them appearing once. Sample: memory CD4+ T cells from PBMCs. Subset of the sample: CD45RA-negative fraction. Receptor source: a man between 18 and 29 years old in good health. Some clones in this sample may be carry-over from other donors' samples.

This chain joins TRBV9 and TRBJ1-3; tentative D call: TRBD1 (6 bases). Germline V gene data show CDR1 as SGDLS and CDR2 as YYNGEE. V gave up 5 bases and J gave up 4 bases, with 16 bases separating them. The CDR3 length is 15 residues. CDR3 bases: TGTGCCAGCAGTGAAGTGGGGGGCAAAGGAAACACCATATATTTT. This encodes CASSEVGGKGNTIYF. The entire variable domain, with the rest obtained from reference TRBV9 and TRBJ1-3, is as follows: DSGVTQTPKHLITATGQRVTLRCSPRSGDLSVYWYQQSLDQGLQFLIQYYNGEERAKGNILERFSAQQFPDLHSELNLSSLELGDSALYFCASSEVGGKGNTIYFGEGSWLTVV.

This chain links TRBV7-2 with TRBJ2-7; the D call may be TRBD1 or TRBD2 (5 bases each). CDR1 and CDR2 from the germline V gene are SGHTA and FQGNSA. The CDR3 covers 16 residues. The ends were cut back, 5 bases at V and 0 bases at J, with 17 bases in the middle. CDR3 nucleotide sequence: TGTGCCAGCAGCCGAAACAGGTGGGGGAGCTCCTACGAGCAGTACTTC. Translating it yields CASSRNRWGSSYEQYF.

About this clone: The same CDR3 can be traced to other DNA sequences in this sample. The chain carries TRBV6-5 and TRBJ1-1; no clear D gene. Germline CDR1 reads MNHEY; CDR2 reads SVGAGI. V was cut by 0 bases and J by 1 base, with 9 bases left in between. The CDR3 extends over 15 amino acids. CDR3 bases: TGTGCCAGCAGTTACTCTCTGGTAGGGAACACTGAAGCTTTCTTT. This gives the protein CASSYSLVGNTEAFF.

The chain uses TRBV7-9 and TRBJ2-1; D unclear. Trimming took 3 bases from V and 5 from J, leaving 5 bases between them. Germline V gene sequence: CDR1 SEHNR, CDR2 FQNEAQ (reference sequence). The CDR3 contains 12 residues. CDR3 sequence: CASSFSHNEQFF. CDR3 coding DNA: TGTGCCAGCAGCTTTTCCCACAATGAGCAGTTCTTC.

This chain uses TRBV7-3 with TRBJ2-1; 10 nucleotides align to TRBD1. The V gene end was trimmed by 4 bases and the J gene end by 2 bases; junction bases not matched to a gene: 5. This CDR3 is built from 16 residues. Germline values: CDR1 SGHTA, CDR2 FQGTGA. CDR3 coding DNA: TGTGCCAGCAGCTCAGAGGGACAGGGGCCCTACAATGAGCAGTTCTTC. Encoded protein: CASSSEGQGPYNEQFF.

Remarks on this clone: The same CDR3 can be traced to other DNA sequences in this sample. The CDR3 is CASSLAGTSAYNEQFF. CDR3 coding DNA: TGTGCCAGCAGCTTAGCCGGGACTAGCGCGTACAATGAGCAGTTCTTC. The chain combines TRBV11-3 with TRBJ2-1; 10 positions match TRBD2. The CDR3 runs to 16 residues. V was pared by 1 base and J by 4 bases, with 4 bases of the junction left unmatched. In germline, CDR1 is SGHNT, CDR2 YENEEA. Filled out from reference TRBV11-3 and TRBJ2-1, the complete variable domain reads EAGVVQSPRYKIIEKKQPVAFWCNPISGHNTLYWYLQNLGQGPELLIRYENEEAVDDSQLPKDRFSAERLKGVDSTLKIQPAELGDSAVYLCASSLAGTSAYNEQFFGPGTRLTVL.

This clone appeared a few times. V is TRBV30 and J is TRBJ2-3, with D unclear. Trimming removed 5 bases from V and 3 bases from J, with 9 bases in between. CDR3 length: 12 residues. Germline CDR1 and CDR2: GTSNPN and SVGIG (reference sequence). CDR3 coding DNA: TGTGCCTGGCAGTATGGTACAGATACGCAGTATTTT. Translating it yields CAWQYGTDTQYF.